These 5 T cell receptor beta chains were sequenced from one sample in a study of cytomegalovirus exposure and HLA in healthy donors. It was with 60 Vbeta and 13 Jbeta primers that the PCR ran. Clones were sequenced by immunoSEQ multiplex PCR, and TCRdb holds only the in-frame ones, with some missing. The repertoire consists of roughly 100,000 clones, with around 86% occurring once and the leading ten covering 6.9%. What was sequenced was PBMCs. These TCRs come from a man aged 25 to 40 in good health and CMV-seropositive.

The chain combines TRBV6-5 with TRBJ1-2; tentatively, D is TRBD1 (6 bases). The CDR3 is 15 residues long. V was trimmed by 1 base and J by 4 bases, leaving 13 bases between them. Germline V CDR1 and CDR2: MNHEY, SVGAGI. The CDR3 DNA reads as TGTGCCAGCAGTTACTGGGGGCGCGGAAGCTATGGCTACACCTTC. Residues: CASSYWGRGSYGYTF.

This sequence joins TRBV2 and TRBJ1-4, with 8 nucleotides matching TRBD1. This CDR3 has 15 amino acids. Germline lookup yields CDR1 SNHLY and CDR2 FYNNEI. Trimming cost V 6 bases and J 3 bases; bases outside gene matches: 6. The CDR3 DNA is TGTGCCAGCAGACCGACAGGGGCATCTAATGAAAAACTGTTTTTT. Amino acids: CASRPTGASNEKLFF.

Remarks on this clone: The sample carries other DNA sequences with the same CDR3. This sequence joins TRBV5-1 and TRBJ1-2; tentatively, D is TRBD1 (5 bases). Germline V gene lookup returns CDR1 SGHRS and CDR2 YFSETQ. Trimming cost V 0 bases and J 5 bases, with 8 bases left between them. The CDR3 runs to 13 residues. The CDR3 DNA follows: TGCGCCAGCAGCTTGGACAGGCTATATGGCTACACCTTC. Its translation is CASSLDRLYGYTF.

A single count supports this clone. The rearrangement uses TRBV30 and TRBJ1-5; 8 nucleotides agree with TRBD1. Per germline, CDR1 GTSNPN and CDR2 SVGIG (reference sequence). The CDR3 covers 14 residues. Trimming cost V 0 bases and J 7 bases; bases outside gene matches: 5. For the CDR3, the DNA is TGTGCCTGGAGTGTACTACAGGGGGTACAGCCCCAGCATTTT. This codes for CAWSVLQGVQPQHF.

The chain joins TRBV2 to TRBJ1-1, with 7 bases fitting TRBD1. The junction had 8 bases not matched to a gene; V was cut back by 7 bases and J by 6 bases. Germline V gene lookup returns CDR1 SNHLY and CDR2 FYNNEI. This CDR3 is 13 amino acids long. CDR3 residues: CASTLGQGAEAFF. For the CDR3, the DNA is TGTGCCAGCACCTTGGGGCAGGGGGCTGAAGCTTTCTTT.